A single TCR beta chain is shown here with its context. The germline gives CDR1 SGHTA, CDR2 FQGTGA. The CDR3 spans 15 residues. The V gene lost 5 bases and the J gene lost 4 bases, with 12 bases spanning the gap. The assay was immunoSEQ multiplex PCR, and TCRdb's table has in-frame clones only and misses some. The data contain 150,000 to 200,000 clones, just over 85% of them seen just once; the ten biggest clones take up roughly 9%. Assignment of participants to cohorts was predicated upon participant-reported clinical history. This specimen comes from a study of blood T cell repertoires in COVID-19. The origin of this receptor is a woman under 30 who had recovered from COVID-19. Sequencing used PBMCs or T cells enriched from blood (not recorded which). The chain employs TRBV7-3 and TRBJ2-6; D is perhaps TRBD1 (6 bases). The CDR3 DNA is TGTGCCAGCAGCCCACAGGGCCTCGGGGCCAACGTCCTGACTTTC. Translation: CASSPQGLGANVLTF.